Below, 32 T cell receptor beta chains from the same sample are listed, as sequenced in a study of cytomegalovirus exposure and HLA in healthy donors. Primers for the PCR totalled 60 Vbeta and 13 Jbeta. Profiling relied on immunoSEQ multiplex PCR, and the TCRdb table lists in-frame clones only, not all of them. The profile covers about 250,000 clones, with over 70% appearing a single time and roughly 0.31% taken by the ten largest. Sequenced: PBMCs. These receptors were obtained from a girl aged 2-10 years in good health and CMV-seronegative.

The rearrangement links TRBV4-1 to TRBJ1-6, with TRBD1 as a possible D gene (5 bases). V was pared by 2 bases and J by 8 bases, with 13 bases between. The germline CDR1 and CDR2 sequences are MGHRA and YSYEKL. CDR3 length: 15 residues. CDR3 sequence: CASSQLRETDSPLHF. The CDR3 DNA reads as TGCGCCAGCAGCCAACTCAGGGAAACGGATTCACCCCTCCACTTT.

The rearrangement joins TRBV9 to TRBJ1-5, with a possible D match to TRBD1 (5 bases). Looked up from germline, CDR1 is SGDLS and CDR2 is YYNGEE. V lost 4 bases, J lost 0 bases, and 20 bases lay in between. This CDR3 has 18 residues. The CDR3 is CASSPGGDLIYSNQPQHF. CDR3 nucleotide sequence: TGTGCCAGCAGCCCCGGCGGGGACTTGATTTATAGCAATCAGCCCCAGCATTTT.

This clone was seen a handful of times. The CDR3 loop is CASSQAEASGYNEQFF. The CDR3, as DNA: TGCGCCAGCAGCCAAGCGGAGGCTAGCGGGTATAATGAGCAGTTCTTC. The chain employs TRBV4-1 and TRBJ2-1; 8 positions agree with TRBD2. The CDR3 is 16 residues long. Germline V gene data show CDR1 as MGHRA and CDR2 as YSYEKL. Trimming at V came to 1 base and at J to 7 bases, leaving 9 bases not matched to a gene.

The V call is TRBV21-1, the J call TRBJ2-7; TRBD1, the D gene given by the table, was not confirmed from the DNA. TRBV21-1 is recorded as a pseudogene. This CDR3 spans 16 amino acids. The CDR3 nucleotides are TGTGCCAGCAGCAAAAGGGGGACAGGGTTCGGCTACGAGCAGTACTTC. Protein: CASSKRGTGFGYEQYF.

Points on this clone: The same CDR3 arises from other DNA sequences in this sample as well. CDR3 nucleotides: TGTGCCAGCAGCCCGACGGGAGACTATGGCTACACCTTC. Encoded protein: CASSPTGDYGYTF. The rearrangement uses TRBV28 and TRBJ1-2; D unclear. CDR1 and CDR2 (germline): MDHEN, SYDVKM. The CDR3 spans 13 residues. The V gene lost 6 bases and the J gene lost 3 bases, with 11 bases spanning the gap.

The chain couples TRBV5-1 to TRBJ2-7; 8 bases are a match to TRBD2. Germline values: CDR1 SGHRS, CDR2 YFSETQ. This CDR3 contains 15 residues. The V and J ends lost 6 bases and 3 bases, in that order; junction bases with no gene match: 11. CDR3 bases: TGCGCCAGCAACCCGGGGGGGGCGCCGCTCTACGAGCAGTACTTC. It is translated as CASNPGGAPLYEQYF.

The rearrangement joins TRBV28 to TRBJ2-7, with 7 bases identical to TRBD2. CDR3 size: 14 residues. Germline-derived CDR1 and CDR2 are MDHEN and SYDVKM. V trimming: 6 bases; J trimming: 2 bases; junction bases outside the gene matches: 7. The CDR3 spells CASRNREDAYEQYF. In nucleotides, the CDR3 is TGTGCCAGCAGAAACCGGGAGGACGCCTACGAGCAGTACTTC.

The chain combines TRBV6-5 with TRBJ1-6; perhaps TRBD1 as D (5 bases). V shed 3 bases and J shed 9 bases, with 12 bases lying between them. This CDR3 contains 14 residues. The germline V gene encodes CDR1 MNHEY and CDR2 SVGAGI. As DNA, the CDR3 is TGTGCCAGCAGTTATTTGGGGACTAGTTCACCCCTCCACTTT. It specifies CASSYLGTSSPLHF.

This chain uses TRBV27 with TRBJ1-5; possibly TRBD1 for D (5 bases). Between the trimmed V and J ends, which lost 4 bases and 3 bases, there was a span of 13 bases. Per germline, CDR1 MNHEY and CDR2 SMNVEV (reference sequence). CDR3 length equals 15 residues. The CDR3 DNA is TGTGCCAGCAGTTCGGAGCCAGGGAACAATCAGCCCCAGCATTTT. The encoded protein is CASSSEPGNNQPQHF.

The CDR3 sequence: CASSAGTGLFTEAFF. For the CDR3, the DNA is TGTGCCAGCAGTGCCGGGACAGGGCTCTTCACTGAAGCTTTCTTT. This chain connects TRBV7-9 to TRBJ1-1, with TRBD1 identical over 9 bases. Germline V gives CDR1 SEHNR, CDR2 FQNEAQ (reference sequence). With 6 bases clipped from V and 4 bases from J, the junction kept 9 bases outside the gene matches. The CDR3 runs to 15 residues. The whole variable domain, remainder taken from reference TRBV7-9 and TRBJ1-1, is DTGVSQNPRHKITKRGQNVTFRCDPISEHNRLYWYRQTLGQGPEFLTYFQNEAQLEKSRLLSDRFSAERPKGSFSTLEIQRTEQGDSAMYLCASSAGTGLFTEAFFGQGTRLTVV.

The chain joins TRBV5-4 to TRBJ2-7; 7 nucleotides match TRBD1. CDR1 is SGHNT and CDR2 is YYREEE in the germline V gene (reference sequence). The J segment lost 1 base and the V segment lost 0 bases, leaving 7 bases of the junction unmatched. This CDR3 contains 16 residues. DNA for the CDR3: TGTGCCAGCAGCTTGGGACAGGGAACCCAATCCTACGAGCAGTACTTC. Its protein is CASSLGQGTQSYEQYF.

The CDR3 is CASSGTEAFF. CDR3 sequence (DNA): TGTGCCAGCAGCGGGACTGAAGCTTTCTTT. The genes are TRBV2 and TRBJ1-1; D gene uncertain. In germline, CDR1 is SNHLY, CDR2 FYNNEI. This CDR3 region has 10 residues. Trimming shortened V by 6 bases and J by 5 bases, and 4 bases separated the two germline ends. Full variable domain (missing parts from reference TRBV2 and TRBJ1-1): EPEVTQTPSHQVTQMGQEVILRCVPISNHLYFYWYRQILGQKVEFLVSFYNNEISEKSEIFDDQFSVERPDGSNFTLKIRSTKLEDSAMYFCASSGTEAFFGQGTRLTVV.

This chain uses TRBV28 with TRBJ2-7; 7 bases align to TRBD2. The J segment lost 3 bases and the V segment lost 5 bases, leaving 10 bases of the junction unmatched. The CDR3 extends over 15 amino acids. The V gene's germline CDR1 is MDHEN and CDR2 SYDVKM. CDR3 amino acids: CASSPSGGTLYEQYF. In nucleotides, the CDR3 is TGTGCCAGCAGTCCATCGGGGGGAACCCTCTACGAGCAGTACTTC.

This chain joins TRBV18 and TRBJ1-1; D is unclear. The V and J ends lost 1 base and 1 base respectively, with 10 bases between them. The CDR3 loop spans 15 amino acids. CDR1 KGHSH and CDR2 LQKENI come from the germline V gene. As DNA, the CDR3 is TGTGCCAGCTCACCACTTTCTAGCGGGAACACTGAAGCTTTCTTT. Residues: CASSPLSSGNTEAFF. The complete variable domain, with remaining parts taken from reference TRBV18 and TRBJ1-1, reads NAGVMQNPRHLVRRRGQEARLRCSPMKGHSHVYWYRQLPEEGLKFMVYLQKENIIDESGMPKERFSAEFPKEGPSILRIQQVVRGDSAAYFCASSPLSSGNTEAFFGQGTRLTVV.

The sample holds one count of this clone. The same CDR3 can be traced to other DNA sequences in this sample. The J gene is TRBJ2-5, the V gene TRBV7-3; D call uncertain. The germline V and J ends were trimmed by 1 base and 3 bases, with 6 bases remaining between them. Germline lookup yields CDR1 SGHTA and CDR2 FQGTGA. The CDR3 is made up of 13 amino acids. CDR3: CASSLSREETQYF. CDR3 in DNA: TGTGCCAGCAGCTTAAGCCGAGAAGAGACCCAGTACTTC.

This clone has more than one count but fewer than ten. J is TRBJ2-2 and V is TRBV29-1; D might be TRBD1 (6 bases). The V and J ends lost 5 bases and 6 bases respectively, with 7 bases between them. This CDR3 has 11 residues. Germline V gives CDR1 SQVTM, CDR2 ANQGSEA. The CDR3 sequence is CSVTGSGELFF. The CDR3 nucleotides read TGCAGCGTTACAGGGTCCGGGGAGCTGTTTTTT.

The rearrangement joins TRBV2 to TRBJ2-7; possible D gene TRBD2, 5 bases. The V and J ends lost 2 bases and 2 bases respectively, with 22 bases between them. This CDR3 contains 18 residues. The germline CDR1 and CDR2 sequences are SNHLY and FYNNEI. The CDR3 DNA sequence: TGTGCCAGCAGTGAAACGTTAGAGGGAGACACAGCAGCCTACGAGCAGTACTTC. This gives the protein CASSETLEGDTAAYEQYF.

The chain carries TRBV28 and TRBJ2-3, with a possible D match to TRBD2 (7 bases). V was pared by 2 bases and J by 4 bases, with 13 bases between. Germline CDR1 is MDHEN and CDR2 is SYDVKM. The CDR3 is 15 amino acids. CDR3 in DNA: TGTGCCAGCAGTTTAGGGGGGGCCGCTTCAGATACGCAGTATTTT. It codes for CASSLGGAASDTQYF. Drawing the rest from reference TRBV28 and TRBJ2-3, the complete variable domain is DVKVTQSSRYLVKRTGEKVFLECVQDMDHENMFWYRQDPGLGLRLIYFSYDVKMKEKGDIPEGYSVSREKKERFSLILESASTNQTSMYLCASSLGGAASDTQYFGPGTRLTVL.

This clone was seen just once. This chain connects TRBV6-5 to TRBJ2-3; TRBD1 matches 9 bases. CDR1 is MNHEY and CDR2 is SVGAGI in the germline V gene. The CDR3 consists of 15 residues. Losses at the gene ends were 6 bases for V and 5 bases for J; bases not matched to a gene: 9. The CDR3 nucleotides read TGTGCCAGCAGGCGGACAGGGGCCTTCATAGATACGCAGTATTTT. Protein product: CASRRTGAFIDTQYF.

This clone was observed a handful of times. This chain connects TRBV9 to TRBJ2-3; 7 bases agree with TRBD1. The CDR3 extends over 14 amino acids. Germline CDR1 SGDLS, CDR2 YYNGEE. V lost 4 bases to trimming and J lost 6 bases; unmatched junction nucleotides: 8. CDR3 sequence reads: CASSPARGIDTQYF. Written as DNA, the CDR3 is TGTGCCAGCAGCCCAGCCAGGGGGATTGATACGCAGTATTTT.

The chain combines TRBV9 with TRBJ2-3, with no clear D. V lost 4 bases, J lost 0 bases, and 12 bases lay in between. CDR1 is SGDLS and CDR2 is YYNGEE in the germline V gene. CDR3 length: 15 residues. The chain's CDR3 is CASSISTTSTDTQYF. The DNA for the CDR3 is TGTGCCAGCAGCATTAGCACCACAAGCACAGATACGCAGTATTTT.

The V call is TRBV28, the J call TRBJ1-2; no firm D call. This CDR3 region has 13 residues. The V end was cut by 1 base, the J end by 1 base, with 4 bases between. CDR1 is MDHEN, CDR2 SYDVKM, per germline. In DNA, the CDR3 is TGTGCCAGCAGTTTATCGGGTAACTATGGCTACACCTTC. Protein product: CASSLSGNYGYTF.

This chain uses TRBV6-5 with TRBJ2-5; perhaps TRBD1 as D (6 bases). Trimming took off 0 bases at V and 6 bases at J, with 11 bases between the two ends. This CDR3 is 14 amino acids long. Germline V gene data show CDR1 as MNHEY and CDR2 as SVGAGI. The CDR3 nucleotides are TGTGCCAGCAGTTACTCACAGGGTGTACAGACCCAGTACTTC. Encoded protein: CASSYSQGVQTQYF.

The J gene is TRBJ1-1, the V gene TRBV6-4; 9 positions agree with TRBD1. The length of the CDR3 is 19 residues. V dropped 0 bases and J dropped 1; count of bases not matched to a gene: 12. CDR1 is MRHNA and CDR2 is SNTAGT in the germline V gene. CDR3 in amino acids: CASSDSKDRGRLGNTEAFF. In nucleotides, the CDR3 is TGTGCCAGCAGTGACTCAAAGGACAGGGGCCGCCTAGGGAACACTGAAGCTTTCTTT.

The genes are TRBV29-1 and TRBJ2-7, with unresolved D. Germline CDR1 is SQVTM and CDR2 is ANQGSEA. The CDR3 is 14 amino acids. Between the trimmed V and J ends, which lost 5 bases and 4 bases, there was a span of 18 bases. The CDR3 sequence is CSVTPPGSDYEQYF. The CDR3 DNA follows: TGCAGCGTTACCCCTCCAGGATCGGATTACGAGCAGTACTTC.

The chain recombines TRBV6-1 with TRBJ1-5; weak D call: TRBD1 (5 bases). The V gene's germline CDR1 is MNHNS and CDR2 SASEGT. Trimming removed 2 bases at V and 6 bases at J, with 8 bases between. The CDR3 spans 13 residues. The CDR3 sequence is CASSEIGVQPQHF. CDR3 coding DNA: TGTGCCAGCAGTGAAATAGGGGTTCAGCCCCAGCATTTT.

The chain is built from TRBV7-2 and TRBJ1-1; 7 bases match TRBD1. The V segment lost 2 bases and the J segment 4 bases; nucleotides outside the gene matches: 7. This CDR3 comprises 15 residues. Germline lookup yields CDR1 SGHTA and CDR2 FQGNSA. The CDR3 sequence: CASSLQGVTGTEAFF. The CDR3 DNA reads TGTGCCAGCAGCTTACAGGGGGTGACGGGCACTGAAGCTTTCTTT.

This clone was recorded only once. V is TRBV4-1 and J is TRBJ2-5, with TRBD1 matching 9 bases. This CDR3 region has 15 residues. V dropped 4 bases and J dropped 3; count of bases not matched to a gene: 6. CDR1 is MGHRA and CDR2 is YSYEKL in the germline V gene. CDR3 nucleotides: TGCGCCAGCAGCCGGAGACAGGGGGGTGAAGAGACCCAGTACTTC. Translation: CASSRRQGGEETQYF.

This chain joins TRBV7-6 and TRBJ2-7; TRBD1 might be the D (5 bases). The germline V gene has CDR1 SGHVS and CDR2 FNYEAQ. V was cut by 4 bases and J by 0 bases, with 10 bases left in between. The CDR3 totals 14 residues. In DNA, the CDR3 is TGTGCCAGCAGCTCCCGACAGAGCTCCTACGAGCAGTACTTC. Protein sequence: CASSSRQSSYEQYF.

CDR3 DNA: TGCGCCAGCAGCCAAGTCGGGGGGGCGAATAATGAGCAGTTCTTC. Residues: CASSQVGGANNEQFF. The rearrangement joins TRBV4-1 to TRBJ2-1; 8 bases agree with TRBD2. Germline lookup yields CDR1 MGHRA and CDR2 YSYEKL. The CDR3 is 15 amino acids. J was trimmed by 7 bases and V by 1 base; bases with no gene match: 6.

In this sample, this clone turned up once. The genes are TRBV15 and TRBJ2-1; perhaps TRBD1 as D (7 bases). The CDR3 is made up of 16 amino acids. Trimming cost V 1 base and J 4 bases, with 14 bases left between them. In germline, CDR1 is LNHNV, CDR2 YYDKDF (reference sequence). CDR3 DNA sequence: TGTGCCACCAGCAGAGGCGGGACAGCCGAGTACAATGAGCAGTTCTTC. It is translated as CATSRGGTAEYNEQFF. The full variable domain, with the rest looked up from reference TRBV15 and TRBJ2-1, is DAMVIQNPRYQVTQFGKPVTLSCSQTLNHNVMYWYQQKSSQAPKLLFHYYDKDFNNEADTPDNFQSRRPNTSFCFLDIRSPGLGDTAMYLCATSRGGTAEYNEQFFGPGTRLTVL.

The J gene is TRBJ1-1, the V gene TRBV11-3, with TRBD1 matching 9 bases. With 5 bases clipped from V and 1 base from J, the junction kept 5 bases outside the gene matches. The CDR3 is 15 residues long. Per the germline V gene, CDR1 is SGHNT and CDR2 is YENEEA. The CDR3, as DNA: TGTGCCAGCAGCCTCGGACAGGGGTCGAACACTGAAGCTTTCTTT. This translates into CASSLGQGSNTEAFF.